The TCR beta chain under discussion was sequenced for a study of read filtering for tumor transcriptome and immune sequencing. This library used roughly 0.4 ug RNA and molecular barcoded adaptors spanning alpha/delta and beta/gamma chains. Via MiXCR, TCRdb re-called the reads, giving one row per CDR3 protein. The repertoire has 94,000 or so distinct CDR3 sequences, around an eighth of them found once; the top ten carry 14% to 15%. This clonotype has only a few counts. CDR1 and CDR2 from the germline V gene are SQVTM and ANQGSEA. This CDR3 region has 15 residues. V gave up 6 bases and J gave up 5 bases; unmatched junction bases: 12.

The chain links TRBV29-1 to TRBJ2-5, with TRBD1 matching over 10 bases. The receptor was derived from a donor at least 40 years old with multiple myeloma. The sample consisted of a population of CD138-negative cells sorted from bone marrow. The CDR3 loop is CSVRPRQGARETQYF. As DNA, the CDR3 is TGCAGCGTACGACCGAGACAGGGGGCCCGGGAGACCCAGTACTTC.